The 6 T cell receptor beta chains reported below all come from one sample, sequenced in a study of early T cells in non-severe SARS-CoV-2 infection. TCRdb reprocessed the 5' RACE reads via MiXCR and lists one record per CDR3 protein. Of about 64,000 distinct CDR3 sequences in the sample, more than 15% were seen once. The sample here was whole blood, taken at baseline. The receptors shown here come from an adult who was a healthcare worker with PCR-confirmed SARS-CoV-2 infection or an uninfected control (not recorded which).

This clonotype has just a few counts. The chain has TRBV4-3 and TRBJ1-5; D unresolved. V lost 2 bases, J lost 7 bases, and 15 bases lay in between. Germline loops: CDR1 LGHNA, CDR2 YSLEER. This CDR3 is 15 amino acids long. CDR3 bases: TGCGCCAGCAGCCAATCCTGGATTCTTCAACAGCCCCAGCATTTT. Translating it yields CASSQSWILQQPQHF.

This clonotype turned up a few times. The chain combines TRBV12-3 or TRBV12-4 with TRBJ2-2; 9 nucleotides line up with TRBD1. This CDR3 contains 16 residues. J was trimmed by 5 bases and V by 3 bases; bases with no gene match: 7. The CDR3 DNA reads as TGTGCCAGCAGTTTGGGAACAGGGGGCAATACCGGGGAGCTGTTTTTT. Protein sequence: CASSLGTGGNTGELFF.

V usage is TRBV18 and J usage is TRBJ1-5; D uncertain. Germline V gene data show CDR1 as KGHSH and CDR2 as LQKENI. V lost 5 bases, J lost 1 base, and 12 bases lay in between. The CDR3 loop spans 15 amino acids. CDR3 region: CASSFGVSSNQPQHF. In DNA form, the CDR3 reads TGTGCCAGCTCATTCGGGGTTTCGAGCAATCAGCCCCAGCATTTT.

The J gene is TRBJ1-2, the V gene TRBV3-1; D is unresolved. Germline values: CDR1 LGHDT, CDR2 YNNKEL (reference sequence). The CDR3 consists of 15 residues. The V and J ends lost 2 bases and 8 bases respectively, with 18 bases between them. CDR3 sequence reads: CASSQIARDREGYTF. DNA of the CDR3: TGTGCCAGCAGCCAAATAGCCCGAGATCGCGAGGGCTACACCTTC.

This chain connects TRBV10-3 to TRBJ2-7; TRBD2 agrees at 7 bases. This CDR3 comprises 16 residues. Losses at the gene ends were 6 bases for V and 0 bases for J; bases not matched to a gene: 11. The germline V gene has CDR1 ENHRY and CDR2 SYGVKD. Here the CDR3 DNA reads TGTGCCATCAGCCCCGGGGGGACGGCAAGCTCCTACGAGCAGTACTTC. It yields the protein CAISPGGTASSYEQYF.

The V gene is TRBV10-3, the J gene TRBJ2-7; D gene uncertain. CDR1 ENHRY and CDR2 SYGVKD come from the germline V gene. The V and J ends lost 3 bases and 3 bases respectively, with 15 bases between them. This CDR3 is built from 15 residues. The CDR3, as DNA: TGTGCCATCAGTGATGTACTCCTCGACCACTACGAGCAGTACTTC. This translates into CAISDVLLDHYEQYF.